The TCR beta chain described here comes from a study of PD-L1 blockade in urothelial cancer. Looking at the study overall: The number of prior chemotherapy regimens per patient was 0 to 3. A median of approximately 150,000 T cells was found in the blood samples.

Sequencing used immunoSEQ multiplex PCR; TCRdb keeps in-frame clones, though not all of them. Among some 42,000 clones listed, 81% were seen once. In germline, CDR1 is MGHDK, CDR2 SYGVNS. V was shortened by 1 base and J by 5 bases, with 11 bases between the two germline ends. The CDR3 runs 14 residues. The source was PBMCs, collected around atezolizumab (anti-PD-L1) treatment. V is TRBV25-1 and J is TRBJ1-2; TRBD1 is a possible D gene (6 bases). The TCR comes from a man aged 65 to 79 with urothelial cancer. The CDR3 loop is CASSEFKQGYGYTF. CDR3 coding DNA: TGTGCCAGCAGTGAATTTAAACAGGGTTATGGCTACACCTTC.